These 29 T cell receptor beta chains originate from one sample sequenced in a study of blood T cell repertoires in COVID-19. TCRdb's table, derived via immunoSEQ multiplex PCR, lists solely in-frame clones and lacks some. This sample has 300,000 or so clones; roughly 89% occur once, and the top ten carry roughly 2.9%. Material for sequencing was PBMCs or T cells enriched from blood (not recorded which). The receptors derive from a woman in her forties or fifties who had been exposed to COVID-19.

The CDR3 nucleotides are TGTGCCAGCAGCTCCCGAGCGGGGGGGCCTGGTGGTGAGCAGTTCTTC. This gives the protein CASSSRAGGPGGEQFF. The V call is TRBV7-2, the J call TRBJ2-1, with TRBD2 matching over 10 bases. Germline values: CDR1 SGHTA, CDR2 FQGNSA. The J segment lost 9 bases and the V segment lost 4 bases, leaving 12 bases of the junction unmatched. The CDR3 is 16 amino acids. Full variable domain (rest looked up from reference TRBV7-2 and TRBJ2-1): GAGVSQSPSNKVTEKGKDVELRCDPISGHTALYWYRQSLGQGLEFLIYFQGNSAPDKSGLPSDRFSAERTGGSVSTLTIQRTQQEDSAVYLCASSSRAGGPGGEQFFGPGTRLTVL.

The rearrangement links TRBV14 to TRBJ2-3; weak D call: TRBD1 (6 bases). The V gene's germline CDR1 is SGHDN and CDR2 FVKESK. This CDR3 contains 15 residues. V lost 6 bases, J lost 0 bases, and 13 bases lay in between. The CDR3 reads CASSQGSYSTDTQYF. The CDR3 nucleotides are TGTGCCAGCAGTCAGGGGTCCTATAGCACAGATACGCAGTATTTT.

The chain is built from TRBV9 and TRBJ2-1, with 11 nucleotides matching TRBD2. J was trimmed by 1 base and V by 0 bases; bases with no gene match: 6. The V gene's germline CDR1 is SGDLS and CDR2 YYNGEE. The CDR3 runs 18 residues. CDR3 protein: CASSVGSGGATSYNEQFF. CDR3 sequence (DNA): TGTGCCAGCAGCGTAGGTAGCGGGGGGGCGACTTCCTACAATGAGCAGTTCTTC.

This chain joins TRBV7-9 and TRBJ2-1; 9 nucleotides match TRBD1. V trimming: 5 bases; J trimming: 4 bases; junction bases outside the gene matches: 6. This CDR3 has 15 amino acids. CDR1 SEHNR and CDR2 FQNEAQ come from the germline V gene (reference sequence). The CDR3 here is CASSPQGARYNEQFF. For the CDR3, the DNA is TGTGCCAGCAGCCCACAGGGGGCGAGGTACAATGAGCAGTTCTTC.

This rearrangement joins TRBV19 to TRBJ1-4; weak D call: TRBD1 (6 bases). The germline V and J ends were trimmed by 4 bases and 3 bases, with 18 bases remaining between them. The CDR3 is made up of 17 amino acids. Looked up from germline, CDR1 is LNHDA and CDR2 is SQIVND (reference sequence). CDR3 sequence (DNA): TGTGCCAGTAGTACCCCAATCGGCAGGGGCCCTAATGAAAAACTGTTTTTT. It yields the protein CASSTPIGRGPNEKLFF. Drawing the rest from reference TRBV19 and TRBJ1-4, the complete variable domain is DGGITQSPKYLFRKEGQNVTLSCEQNLNHDAMYWYRQDPGQGLRLIYYSQIVNDFQKGDIAEGYSVSREKKESFPLTVTSAQKNPTAFYLCASSTPIGRGPNEKLFFGSGTQLSVL.

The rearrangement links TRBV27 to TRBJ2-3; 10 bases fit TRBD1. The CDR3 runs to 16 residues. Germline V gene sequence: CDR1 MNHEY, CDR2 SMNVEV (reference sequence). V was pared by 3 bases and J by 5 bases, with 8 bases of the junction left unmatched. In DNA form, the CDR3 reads TGTGCCAGCAGTTTGATCGGGACAGGGGTTAGAGATACGCAGTATTTT. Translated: CASSLIGTGVRDTQYF.

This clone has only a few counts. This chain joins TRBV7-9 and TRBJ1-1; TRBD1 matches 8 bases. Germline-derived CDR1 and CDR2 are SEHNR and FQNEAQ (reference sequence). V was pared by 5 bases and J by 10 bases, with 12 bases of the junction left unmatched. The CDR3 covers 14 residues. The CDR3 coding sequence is TGTGCCAGCAGCGCGACAGGGGCCGCGGGGGCAGCTTTCTTT. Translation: CASSATGAAGAAFF.

CDR3 region: CATSTGTKNYEQYF. The CDR3 region has the DNA TGTGCCACCAGCACGGGGACAAAAAACTACGAGCAGTACTTC. This sequence joins TRBV15 and TRBJ2-7; D may be TRBD1 (6 bases). From germline, CDR1 is LNHNV and CDR2 YYDKDF (reference sequence). CDR3 length equals 14 residues. The V and J ends lost 4 bases and 3 bases respectively, with 13 bases between them.

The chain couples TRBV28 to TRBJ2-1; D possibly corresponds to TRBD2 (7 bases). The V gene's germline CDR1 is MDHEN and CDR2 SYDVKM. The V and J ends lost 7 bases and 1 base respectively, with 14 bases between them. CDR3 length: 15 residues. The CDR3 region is CASNLRGASYNEQFF. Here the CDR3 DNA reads TGTGCCAGCAACCTTCGGGGGGCGTCCTACAATGAGCAGTTCTTC. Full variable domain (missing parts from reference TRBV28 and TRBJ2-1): DVKVTQSSRYLVKRTGEKVFLECVQDMDHENMFWYRQDPGLGLRLIYFSYDVKMKEKGDIPEGYSVSREKKERFSLILESASTNQTSMYLCASNLRGASYNEQFFGPGTRLTVL.

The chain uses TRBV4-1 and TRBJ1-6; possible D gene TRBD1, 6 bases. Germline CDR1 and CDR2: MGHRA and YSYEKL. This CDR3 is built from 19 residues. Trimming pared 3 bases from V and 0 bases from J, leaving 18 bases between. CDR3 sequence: CASSQKGVGKGSYNSPLHF. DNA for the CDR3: TGCGCCAGCAGCCAGAAGGGGGTCGGGAAAGGCTCCTATAATTCACCCCTCCACTTT.

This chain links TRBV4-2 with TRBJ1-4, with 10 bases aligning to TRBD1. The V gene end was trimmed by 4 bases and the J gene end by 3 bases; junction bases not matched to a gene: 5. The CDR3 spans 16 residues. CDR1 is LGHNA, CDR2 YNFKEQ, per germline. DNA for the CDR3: TGTGCCAGCAGCCCGGACAGGGGGGGAGCTAATGAAAAACTGTTTTTT. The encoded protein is CASSPDRGGANEKLFF.

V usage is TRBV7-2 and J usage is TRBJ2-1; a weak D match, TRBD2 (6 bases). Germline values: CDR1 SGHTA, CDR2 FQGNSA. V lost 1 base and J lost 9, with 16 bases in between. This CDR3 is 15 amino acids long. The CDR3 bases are TGTGCCAGCAGCTTAGTCGGGGGTGGGGAATTTGAGCAGTTCTTC. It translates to CASSLVGGGEFEQFF.

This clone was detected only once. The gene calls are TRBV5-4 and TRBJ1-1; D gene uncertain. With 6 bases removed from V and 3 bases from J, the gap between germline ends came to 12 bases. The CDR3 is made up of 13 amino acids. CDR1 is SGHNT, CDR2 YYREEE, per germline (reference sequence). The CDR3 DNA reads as TGTGCCAGCAACGGGAATCGGGACACTGAAGCTTTCTTT. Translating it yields CASNGNRDTEAFF. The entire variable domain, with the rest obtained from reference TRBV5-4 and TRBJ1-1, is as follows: ETGVTQSPTHLIKTRGQQVTLRCSSQSGHNTVSWYQQALGQGPQFIFQYYREEENGRGNFPPRFSGLQFPNYSSELNVNALELDDSALYLCASNGNRDTEAFFGQGTRLTVV.

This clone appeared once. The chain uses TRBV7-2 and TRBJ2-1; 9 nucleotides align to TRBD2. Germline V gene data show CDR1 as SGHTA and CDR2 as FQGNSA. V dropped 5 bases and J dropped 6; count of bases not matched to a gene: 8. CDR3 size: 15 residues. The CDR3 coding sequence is TGTGCCAGCAGCCTGCTACCGACTAGCGGCAATGAGCAGTTCTTC. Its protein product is CASSLLPTSGNEQFF.

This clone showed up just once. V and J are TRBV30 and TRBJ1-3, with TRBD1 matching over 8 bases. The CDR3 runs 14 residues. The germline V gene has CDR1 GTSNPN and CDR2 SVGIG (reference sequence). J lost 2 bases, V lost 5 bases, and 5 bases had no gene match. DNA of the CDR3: TGTGCCTGGGGACAGGGCCTAACTGGAAACACCATATATTTT. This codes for CAWGQGLTGNTIYF.

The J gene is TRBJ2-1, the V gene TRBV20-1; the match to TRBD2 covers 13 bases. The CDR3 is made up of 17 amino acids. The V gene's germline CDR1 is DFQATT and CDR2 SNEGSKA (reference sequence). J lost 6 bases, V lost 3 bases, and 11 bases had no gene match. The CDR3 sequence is CSASLGMTSGGSNEQFF. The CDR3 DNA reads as TGCAGTGCTAGTCTAGGGATGACTAGCGGGGGGTCCAATGAGCAGTTCTTC.

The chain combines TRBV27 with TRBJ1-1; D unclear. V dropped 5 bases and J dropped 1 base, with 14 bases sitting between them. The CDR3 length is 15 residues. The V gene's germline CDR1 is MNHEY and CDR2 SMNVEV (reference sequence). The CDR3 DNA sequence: TGTGCCAGCAGTGGGTTCCTAGACGAGAACACTGAAGCTTTCTTT. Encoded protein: CASSGFLDENTEAFF.

CDR3 residues: CASRGLAGSPDTQYF. The CDR3 DNA follows: TGTGCCAGCAGAGGACTAGCGGGGTCCCCAGATACGCAGTATTTT. This sequence joins TRBV6-5 and TRBJ2-3; the match to TRBD2 covers 12 bases. V lost 6 bases and J lost 4; bases outside the gene matches: 5. The CDR3 is 15 residues long. The germline CDR1 and CDR2 sequences are MNHEY and SVGAGI.

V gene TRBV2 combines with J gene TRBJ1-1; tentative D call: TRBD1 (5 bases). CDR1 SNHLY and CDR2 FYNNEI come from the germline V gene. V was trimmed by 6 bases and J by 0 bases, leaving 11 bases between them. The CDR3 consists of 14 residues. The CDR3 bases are TGTGCCAGCAGAGGAGACAGCATGAACACTGAAGCTTTCTTT. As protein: CASRGDSMNTEAFF.

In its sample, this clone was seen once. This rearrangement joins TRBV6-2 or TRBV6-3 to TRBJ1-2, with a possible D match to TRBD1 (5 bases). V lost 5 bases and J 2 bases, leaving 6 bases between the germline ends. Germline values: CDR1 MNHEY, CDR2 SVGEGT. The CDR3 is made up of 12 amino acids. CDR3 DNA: TGTGCCAGCAGTCAGGGAAACTATGGCTACACCTTC. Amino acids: CASSQGNYGYTF.

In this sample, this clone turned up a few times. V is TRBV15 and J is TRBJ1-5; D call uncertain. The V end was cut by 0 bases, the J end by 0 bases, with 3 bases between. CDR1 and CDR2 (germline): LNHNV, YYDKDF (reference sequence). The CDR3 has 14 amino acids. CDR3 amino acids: CATSRDSSNQPQHF. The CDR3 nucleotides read TGTGCCACCAGCAGAGATAGTAGCAATCAGCCCCAGCATTTT.

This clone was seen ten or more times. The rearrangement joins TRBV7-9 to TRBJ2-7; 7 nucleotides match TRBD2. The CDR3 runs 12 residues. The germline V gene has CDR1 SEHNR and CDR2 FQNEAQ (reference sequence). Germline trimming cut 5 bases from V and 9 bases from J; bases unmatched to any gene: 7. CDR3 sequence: CASSPRGVTQYF. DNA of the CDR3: TGTGCCAGCAGCCCACGGGGGGTGACGCAGTACTTC. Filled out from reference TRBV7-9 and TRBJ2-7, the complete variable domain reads DTGVSQNPRHKITKRGQNVTFRCDPISEHNRLYWYRQTLGQGPEFLTYFQNEAQLEKSRLLSDRFSAERPKGSFSTLEIQRTEQGDSAMYLCASSPRGVTQYFGPGTRLTVT.

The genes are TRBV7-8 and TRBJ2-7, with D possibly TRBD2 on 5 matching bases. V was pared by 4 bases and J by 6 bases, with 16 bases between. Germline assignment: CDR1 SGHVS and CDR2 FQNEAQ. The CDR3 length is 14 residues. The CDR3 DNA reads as TGTGCCAGCAGCTCCCCTGAAGAGACTACCGAGCAGTACTTC. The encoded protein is CASSSPEETTEQYF.

Here the CDR3 reads CASSYSLQGNQPQHF. Here the CDR3 DNA reads TGTGCCAGCAGTTACTCGCTACAGGGGAATCAGCCCCAGCATTTT. The chain recombines TRBV6-5 with TRBJ1-5; 7 nucleotides line up with TRBD1. Germline-derived CDR1 and CDR2 are MNHEY and SVGAGI. After removal of 0 bases from V and 4 bases from J, the junction contained 3 bases not matched to a gene. The CDR3 loop spans 15 amino acids.

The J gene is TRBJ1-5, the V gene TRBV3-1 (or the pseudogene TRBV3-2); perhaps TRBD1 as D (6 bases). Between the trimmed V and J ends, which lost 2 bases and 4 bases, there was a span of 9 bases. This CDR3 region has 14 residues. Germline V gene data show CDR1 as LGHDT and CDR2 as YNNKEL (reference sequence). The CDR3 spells CASSQFGQNQPQHF. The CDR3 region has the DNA TGTGCCAGCAGCCAATTCGGACAGAATCAGCCCCAGCATTTT.

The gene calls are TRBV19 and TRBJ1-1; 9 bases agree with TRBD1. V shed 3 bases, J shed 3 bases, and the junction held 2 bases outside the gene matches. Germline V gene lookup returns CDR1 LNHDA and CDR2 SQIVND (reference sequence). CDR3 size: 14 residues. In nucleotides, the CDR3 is TGTGCCAGTAGTATTTGGACAGGGGACACTGAAGCTTTCTTT. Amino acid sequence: CASSIWTGDTEAFF. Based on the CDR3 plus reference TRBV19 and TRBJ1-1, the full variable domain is DGGITQSPKYLFRKEGQNVTLSCEQNLNHDAMYWYRQDPGQGLRLIYYSQIVNDFQKGDIAEGYSVSREKKESFPLTVTSAQKNPTAFYLCASSIWTGDTEAFFGQGTRLTVV.

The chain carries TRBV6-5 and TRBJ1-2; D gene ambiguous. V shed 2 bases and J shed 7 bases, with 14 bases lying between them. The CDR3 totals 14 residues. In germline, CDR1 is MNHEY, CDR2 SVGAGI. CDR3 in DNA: TGTGCCAGCAGTTACGTCGATTACGGAGGTGGCTACACCTTC. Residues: CASSYVDYGGGYTF.

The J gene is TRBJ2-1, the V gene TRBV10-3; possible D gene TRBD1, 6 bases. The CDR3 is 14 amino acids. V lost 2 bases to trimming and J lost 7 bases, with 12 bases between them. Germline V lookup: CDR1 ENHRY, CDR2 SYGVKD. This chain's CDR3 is CAISEIGGANEQFF. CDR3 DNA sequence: TGTGCCATCAGTGAGATTGGGGGCGCGAATGAGCAGTTCTTC.

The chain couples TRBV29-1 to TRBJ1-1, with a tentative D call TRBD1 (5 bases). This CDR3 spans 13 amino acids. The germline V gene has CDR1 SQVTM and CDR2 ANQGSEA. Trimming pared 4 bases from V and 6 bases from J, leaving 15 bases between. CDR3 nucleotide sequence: TGCAGCGTTGCTGGTGGGGGGGACGCTGAAGCTTTCTTT. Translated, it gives CSVAGGGDAEAFF.